This T cell receptor (beta chain) was identified in a study of identical twins (dated by TCRdb to the mid-2010s). About the study as a whole: To test whether fetal clonotypes persist, the study used deep sequencing on TCR alpha and beta repertoires from monozygotic twins, unrelated adults of various ages, and cord blood. Replicate twin experiments were performed at different times using different library preparation protocols to rule out contamination.

The receptor library was made with 5' RACE. Sequencing took place on an Illumina HiSeq 2000. Template switching introduced a universal primer binding site; the final cDNA contained a unique molecular identifier, enabling accurate counting of TCR cDNA molecules. First-strand cDNA for TCR alpha and beta chains was synthesized from specific primers in the conserved constant-segment region. To control for contamination, every cDNA library carried two barcodes: a SMART-Mk sample barcode plus Illumina barcodes. TruSeq adapter sequences and Illumina sample barcodes were added in two successive PCR steps. The TCR alpha and beta cDNA libraries were sequenced on the Illumina HiSeq platform using custom primers. The study's own analysis went as follows. Unique molecular identifiers were extracted from raw reads with MiGEC, and CDR3 positions were determined with MiXCR. For each individual, recombination models were inferred using an EM algorithm with the repgenHMM and IGoR tools. The tcR package in R was used for shared clonotype analysis, with sharing normalized by the product of cloneset sizes. To study raw recombination without the effects of thymic and clonal selection, out-of-frame nonproductive sequences were analyzed. TCRdb reprocessing: public reads trimmed at Q25 with fastp, clones called with MiXCR, in-frame beta chains kept. Here each entry gathers all rows of one CDR3 protein and keeps the most common genes and DNA. The V and J calls and clone size are TCRdb's, not the authors'. The sample table contains a few hundred thousand distinct CDR3 sequences; only one count was recorded for more than 9.5% of them. The ten largest clones capture around 4% of the sample.

The CDR1 and CDR2 encoded by the germline V gene (reference sequence) are GTSNPN and SVGIG. The cysteine opens and the phenylalanine closes a CDR3 of 16 amino acids. This entry keeps only the CDR3 DNA: 48 bases, framed from base 1. The V and J ends are trimmed by 0 bases and 0 bases, leaving 13 bases between them. A word on this clonotype: What this receptor recognizes is not known. No much larger clone is present one base from it, and per-base qualities are unavailable.

Only healthy Caucasian donors were included. The twin cohort comprised three pairs of female monozygotic twins, all aged roughly 18 to 30 years. Using Miltenyi CD45RO+ enrichment and human naive T-cell isolation kits, memory (CD45RO+) and naive T cells were isolated from PBMC. The paper's findings and limits, for the study overall: The excess sharing between twins in beta out-of-frame sequences was weaker because fewer shared sequences reduced the signal-to-noise ratio. Out-of-frame TCR alpha sequences shared between twins showed an excess of low generation-probability sequences compared with coincidental sharing between unrelated individuals. Invariant T cells such as MAIT and iNKT could partly confound zero-insertion analyses, although diverse VJ usage argued against such confounding for most clonotypes. Fewer insertions were carried by abundant cord blood beta clonotypes, a similar but weaker trend appeared in young adult naive repertoires, and no such trend appeared in memory repertoires. In monozygotic twins, out-of-frame TCR alpha sharing was systematically underestimated by recombination models, although the models agreed with sharing between unrelated individuals. Because the same donors could not be followed over many years, conclusions were based on cross-sectional statistical analysis.

These data were likewise used in another study, on yellow fever vaccine responses in identical twins. As the second publication notes: The T cell response to vaccination in identical twins was reported by the authors to appear partly convergent and partly personalized. The study precisely tracked vaccine-responding T cell clones in identical twins.

The rearranged segments are TRBV30 and TRBJ2-3; the D region possibly corresponds to TRBD2 (5 bases align). The source material was memory (CD45RO+) T cells sorted from blood. This sample's cell subset or site label indicates: CD45RO+ enriched T cells. This clonotype originated in a woman under 30 in good health. The sequence in DNA is TGTGCCTGGAGTGTTTTCTCCCGGGGTAGCACAGATACGCAGTATTTT. This encodes CAWSVFSRGSTDTQYF.